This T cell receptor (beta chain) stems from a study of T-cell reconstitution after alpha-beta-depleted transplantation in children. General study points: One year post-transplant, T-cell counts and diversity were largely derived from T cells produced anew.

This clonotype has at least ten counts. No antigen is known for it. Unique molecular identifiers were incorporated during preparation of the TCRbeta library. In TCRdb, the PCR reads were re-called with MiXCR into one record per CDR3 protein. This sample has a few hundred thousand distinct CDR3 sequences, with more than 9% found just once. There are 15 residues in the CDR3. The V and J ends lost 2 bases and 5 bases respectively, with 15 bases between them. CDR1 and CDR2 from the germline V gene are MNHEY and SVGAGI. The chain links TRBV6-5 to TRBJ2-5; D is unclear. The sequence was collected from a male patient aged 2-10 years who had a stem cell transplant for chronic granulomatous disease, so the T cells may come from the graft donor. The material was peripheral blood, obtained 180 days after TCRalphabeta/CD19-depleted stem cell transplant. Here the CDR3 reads CASSYGRIPKETQYF. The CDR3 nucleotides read TGTGCCAGCAGTTACGGTCGTATACCCAAGGAGACCCAGTACTTC.